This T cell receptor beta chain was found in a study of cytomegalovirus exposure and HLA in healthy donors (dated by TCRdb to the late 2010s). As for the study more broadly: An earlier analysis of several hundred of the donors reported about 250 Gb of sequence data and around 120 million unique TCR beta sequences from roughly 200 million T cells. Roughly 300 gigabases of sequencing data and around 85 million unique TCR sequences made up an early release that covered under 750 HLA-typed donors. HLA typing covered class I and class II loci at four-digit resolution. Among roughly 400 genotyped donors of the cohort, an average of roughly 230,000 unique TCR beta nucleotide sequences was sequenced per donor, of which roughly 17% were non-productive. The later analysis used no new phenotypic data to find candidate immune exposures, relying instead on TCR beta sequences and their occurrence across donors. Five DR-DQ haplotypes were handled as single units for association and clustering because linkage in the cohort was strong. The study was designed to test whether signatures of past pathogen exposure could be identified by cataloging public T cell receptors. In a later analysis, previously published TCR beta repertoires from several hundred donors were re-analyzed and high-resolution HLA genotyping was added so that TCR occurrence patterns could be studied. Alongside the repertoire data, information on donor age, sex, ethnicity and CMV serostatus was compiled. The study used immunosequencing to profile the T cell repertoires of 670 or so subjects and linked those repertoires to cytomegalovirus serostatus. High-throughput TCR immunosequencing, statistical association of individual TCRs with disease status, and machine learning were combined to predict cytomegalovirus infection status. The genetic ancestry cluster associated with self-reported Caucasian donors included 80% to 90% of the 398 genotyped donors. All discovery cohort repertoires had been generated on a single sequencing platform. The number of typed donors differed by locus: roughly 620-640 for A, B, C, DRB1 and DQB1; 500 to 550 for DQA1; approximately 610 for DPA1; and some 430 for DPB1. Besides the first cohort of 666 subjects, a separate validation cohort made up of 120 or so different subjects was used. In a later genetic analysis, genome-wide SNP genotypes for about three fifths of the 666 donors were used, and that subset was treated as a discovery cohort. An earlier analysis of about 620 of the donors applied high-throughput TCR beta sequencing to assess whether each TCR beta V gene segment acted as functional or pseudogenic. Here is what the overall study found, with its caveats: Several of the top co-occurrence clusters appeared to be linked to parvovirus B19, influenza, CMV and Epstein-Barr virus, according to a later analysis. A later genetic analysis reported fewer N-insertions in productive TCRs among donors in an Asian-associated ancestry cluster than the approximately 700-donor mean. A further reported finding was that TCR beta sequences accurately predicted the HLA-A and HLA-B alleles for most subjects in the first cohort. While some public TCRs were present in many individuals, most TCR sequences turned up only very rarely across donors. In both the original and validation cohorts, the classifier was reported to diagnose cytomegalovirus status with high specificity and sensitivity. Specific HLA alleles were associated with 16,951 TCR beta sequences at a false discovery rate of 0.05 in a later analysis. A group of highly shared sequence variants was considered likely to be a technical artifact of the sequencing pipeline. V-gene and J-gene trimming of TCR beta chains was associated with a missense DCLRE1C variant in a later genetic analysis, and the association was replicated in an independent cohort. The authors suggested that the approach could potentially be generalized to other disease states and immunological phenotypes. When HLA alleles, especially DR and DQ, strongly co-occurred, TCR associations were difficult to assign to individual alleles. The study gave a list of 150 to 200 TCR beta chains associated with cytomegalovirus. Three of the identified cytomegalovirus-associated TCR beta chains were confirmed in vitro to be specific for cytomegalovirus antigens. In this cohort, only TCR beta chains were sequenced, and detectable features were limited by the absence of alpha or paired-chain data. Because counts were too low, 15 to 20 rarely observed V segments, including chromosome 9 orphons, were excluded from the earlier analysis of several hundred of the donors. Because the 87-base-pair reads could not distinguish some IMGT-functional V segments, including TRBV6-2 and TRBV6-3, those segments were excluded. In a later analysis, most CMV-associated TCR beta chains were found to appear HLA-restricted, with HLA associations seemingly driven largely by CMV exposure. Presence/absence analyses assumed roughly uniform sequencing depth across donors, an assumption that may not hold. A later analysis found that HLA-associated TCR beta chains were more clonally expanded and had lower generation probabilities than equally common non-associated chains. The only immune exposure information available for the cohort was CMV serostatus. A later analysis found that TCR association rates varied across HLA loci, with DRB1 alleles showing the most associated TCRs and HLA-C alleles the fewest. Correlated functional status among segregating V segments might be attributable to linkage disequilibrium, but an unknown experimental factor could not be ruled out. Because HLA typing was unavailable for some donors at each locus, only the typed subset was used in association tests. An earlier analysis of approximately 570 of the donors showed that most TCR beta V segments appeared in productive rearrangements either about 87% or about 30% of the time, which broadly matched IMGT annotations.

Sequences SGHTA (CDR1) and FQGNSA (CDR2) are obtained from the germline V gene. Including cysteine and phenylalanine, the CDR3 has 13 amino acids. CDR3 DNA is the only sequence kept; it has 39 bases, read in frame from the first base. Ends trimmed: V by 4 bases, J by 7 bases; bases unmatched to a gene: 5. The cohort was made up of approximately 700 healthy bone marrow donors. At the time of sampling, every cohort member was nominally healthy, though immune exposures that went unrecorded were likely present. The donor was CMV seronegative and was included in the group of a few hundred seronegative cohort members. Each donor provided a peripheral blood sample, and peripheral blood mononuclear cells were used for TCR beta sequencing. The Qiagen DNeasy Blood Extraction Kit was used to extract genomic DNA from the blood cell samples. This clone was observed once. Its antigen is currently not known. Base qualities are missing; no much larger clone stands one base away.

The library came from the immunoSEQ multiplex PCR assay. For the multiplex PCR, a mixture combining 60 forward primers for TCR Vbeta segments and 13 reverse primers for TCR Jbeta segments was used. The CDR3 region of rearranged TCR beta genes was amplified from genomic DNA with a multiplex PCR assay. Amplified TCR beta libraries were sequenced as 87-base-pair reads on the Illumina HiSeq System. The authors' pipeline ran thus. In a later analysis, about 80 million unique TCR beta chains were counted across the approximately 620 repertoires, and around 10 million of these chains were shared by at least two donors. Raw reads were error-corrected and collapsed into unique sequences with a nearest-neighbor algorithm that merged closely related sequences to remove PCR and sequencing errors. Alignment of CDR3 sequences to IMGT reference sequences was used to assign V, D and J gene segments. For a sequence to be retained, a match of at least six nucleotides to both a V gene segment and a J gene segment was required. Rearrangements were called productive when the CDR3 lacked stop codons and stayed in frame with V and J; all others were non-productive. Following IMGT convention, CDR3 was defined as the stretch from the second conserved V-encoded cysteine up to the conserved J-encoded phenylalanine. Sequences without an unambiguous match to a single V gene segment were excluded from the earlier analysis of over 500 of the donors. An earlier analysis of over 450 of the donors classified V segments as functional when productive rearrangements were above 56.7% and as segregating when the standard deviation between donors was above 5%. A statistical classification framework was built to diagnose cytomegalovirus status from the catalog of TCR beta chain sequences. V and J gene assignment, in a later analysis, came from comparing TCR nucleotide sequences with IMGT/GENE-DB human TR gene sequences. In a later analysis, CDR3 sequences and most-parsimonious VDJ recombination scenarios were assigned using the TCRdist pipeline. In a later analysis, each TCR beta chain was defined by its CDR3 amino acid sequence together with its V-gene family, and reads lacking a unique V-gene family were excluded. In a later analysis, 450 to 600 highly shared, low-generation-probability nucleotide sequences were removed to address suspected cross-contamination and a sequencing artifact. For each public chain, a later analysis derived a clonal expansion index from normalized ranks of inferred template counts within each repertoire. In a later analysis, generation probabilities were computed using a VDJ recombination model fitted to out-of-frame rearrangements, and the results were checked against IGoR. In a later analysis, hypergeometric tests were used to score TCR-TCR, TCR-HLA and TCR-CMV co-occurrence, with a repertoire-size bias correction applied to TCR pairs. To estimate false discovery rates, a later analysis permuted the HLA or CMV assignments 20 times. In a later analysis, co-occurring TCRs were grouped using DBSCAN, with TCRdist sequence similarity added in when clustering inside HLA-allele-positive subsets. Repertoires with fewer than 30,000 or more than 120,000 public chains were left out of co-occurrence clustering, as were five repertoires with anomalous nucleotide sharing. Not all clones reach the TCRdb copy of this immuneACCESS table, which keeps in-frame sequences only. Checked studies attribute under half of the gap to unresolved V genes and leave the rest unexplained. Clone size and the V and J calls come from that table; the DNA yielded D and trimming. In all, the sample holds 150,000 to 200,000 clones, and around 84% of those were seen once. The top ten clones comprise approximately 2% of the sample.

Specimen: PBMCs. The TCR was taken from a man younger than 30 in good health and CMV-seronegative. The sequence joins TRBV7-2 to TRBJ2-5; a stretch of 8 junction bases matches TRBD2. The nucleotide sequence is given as TGTGCCAGCAGCTCGGGGGGGCATGGGACCCAGTACTTC. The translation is CASSSGGHGTQYF.